The rows below give T cell receptor beta chains drawn from one sample of a study of control samples from healthy donors and cancer patients. The protocol was immunoSEQ multiplex PCR, while the TCRdb copy is restricted to in-frame clones and leaves out a portion. In the table there are some 98,000 clones, roughly 80% of which are singletons. Source material: PBMCs. The receptors were sampled from a man in his 70s with lung cancer. CDR3s include the opening cysteine and the closing phenylalanine or tryptophan. A D gene is named only where the DNA matches it firmly. Only part of the rows carry a size: once, few, many, or a class if the clone is expanded.

D gene	V gene	CDR3 length	clone size	J gene	CDR3 protein	CDR3 DNA
TRBD1	TRBV4-3	16	.	TRBJ2-2	CASSQEQGLNTGELFF	TGCGCCAGCAGCCAAGAACAGGGGCTAAACACCGGGGAGCTGTTTTTT
TRBD1	TRBV20-1	14	.	TRBJ1-2	CSASGRDRYYGYTF	TGCAGTGCCAGTGGCCGGGACAGGTACTATGGCTACACCTTC
TRBD1	TRBV9	15	.	TRBJ2-1	CASSVGDSDYNEQFF	TGTGCCAGCAGCGTGGGGGACAGCGACTACAATGAGCAGTTCTTC
.	TRBV2	14	.	TRBJ2-3	CASKQGGGTDTQYF	TGTGCCAGCAAGCAGGGGGGGGGCACAGATACGCAGTATTTT
.	TRBV5-4	13	.	TRBJ2-1	CASSPIAYNEQFF	TGTGCCAGCAGCCCCATAGCGTACAATGAGCAGTTCTTC
.	TRBV20-1	11	.	TRBJ1-1	CSARGQVEAFF	TGCAGTGCTCGCGGGCAAGTCGAAGCTTTCTTT
.	TRBV30	12	.	TRBJ1-2	CAWTSTAYGYTF	TGTGCCTGGACTTCGACAGCCTATGGCTACACCTTC
.	TRBV19	12	.	TRBJ1-1	CASTRSRTEAFF	TGTGCCAGTACCCGTTCGAGGACTGAAGCTTTCTTT
.	TRBV5-6	13	.	TRBJ1-2	CASSLVKDYGYTF	TGTGCCAGCAGCTTGGTCAAGGACTATGGCTACACCTTC
.	TRBV3-1/TRBV3-2	15	.	TRBJ1-1	CASSQERRANTEAFF	TGTGCCAGCAGCCAAGAGAGGAGGGCGAACACTGAAGCTTTCTTT
.	TRBV11-3	16	.	TRBJ1-1	CASSLVQAQMNTEAFF	TGTGCCAGCAGCTTAGTACAGGCACAAATGAACACTGAAGCTTTCTTT
TRBD1	TRBV5-8	18	.	TRBJ1-2	CASSFPGGTRGTDYGYTF	TGTGCCAGCAGTTTTCCAGGGGGGACACGCGGGACGGACTATGGCTACACCTTC
TRBD1	TRBV9	16	.	TRBJ1-4	CASSVAGQGPNEKLFF	TGTGCCAGCAGCGTAGCTGGACAGGGACCTAATGAAAAACTGTTTTTT
.	TRBV19	14	once	TRBJ1-4	CAIGVRGWYEKLFF	TGTGCCATAGGGGTGCGGGGTTGGTATGAAAAACTGTTTTTT
TRBD2	TRBV6-6	17	.	TRBJ2-2	CASSRTSGGANTGELFF	TGTGCCAGCAGTCGGACTAGCGGGGGGGCTAACACCGGGGAGCTGTTTTTT
TRBD2	TRBV7-2	14	.	TRBJ2-7	CASSLGRGLADLNF	TGTGCCAGCAGCTTAGGCCGGGGACTAGCTGACCTTAACTTC
.	TRBV18	15	.	TRBJ2-7	CASSPRQGSGYEQYF	TGTGCCAGCTCACCTCGGCAGGGCAGTGGGTACGAGCAGTACTTC
.	TRBV18	16	few	TRBJ1-4	CASSPIPGSTNEKLFF	TGTGCCAGCTCACCGATTCCCGGGTCAACTAATGAAAAACTGTTTTTT
.	TRBV24-1	14	once	TRBJ2-2	CATSLHDSPGELFF	TGTGCCACCAGCCTCCATGATTCCCCCGGGGAGCTGTTTTTT
TRBD1	TRBV7-3	15	few	TRBJ1-2	CASSPQGAANYGYTF	TGTGCCAGCAGCCCTCAGGGGGCGGCTAACTATGGCTACACCTTC
.	TRBV7-3	13	.	TRBJ2-3	CASSPGPTDTQYF	TGTGCCAGCAGCCCTGGACCTACAGATACGCAGTATTTT
TRBD1	TRBV18	16	.	TRBJ1-1	CASSRGQGRSNTEAFF	TGTGCCAGCTCCCGGGGACAGGGGAGATCGAACACTGAAGCTTTCTTT
.	TRBV14	13	.	TRBJ2-2	CASSRQITGELFF	TGTGCCAGCAGCCGCCAGATCACCGGGGAGCTGTTTTTT
.	TRBV4-3	18	.	TRBJ2-4	CASSQDLIARLAKNIQYF	TGCGCCAGCAGCCAAGATCTTATCGCCCGACTAGCCAAAAACATTCAGTACTTC
.	TRBV25-1	13	.	TRBJ1-1	CASSERGLTEAFF	TGTGCCAGCAGTGAGAGGGGTTTAACTGAAGCTTTCTTT
TRBD1	TRBV27	14	.	TRBJ1-2	CASSFRTGGGGYTF	TGTGCCAGCAGTTTTCGGACAGGGGGGGGCGGCTACACCTTC
.	TRBV18	17	.	TRBJ2-1	CASSQLGVGASYNEQFF	TGTGCCAGCTCACAACTCGGTGTCGGGGCATCCTACAATGAGCAGTTCTTC